The rows below give T cell receptor beta chains drawn from one sample of a study of blood T cells in healthy people across ages. A single record per CDR3 protein comes from TCRdb applying MiXCR to the 5' RACE reads. The sample has roughly 1,500,000 distinct CDR3 sequences, about 35% seen once; the top ten hold over 9%. The sequenced sample was blood. The source is a woman under 40 in good health. CDR3s include the opening cysteine and the closing phenylalanine or tryptophan. The D gene is left open where the match is weak. The listing skips clone size in some rows; elsewhere it reads once, few, many or a size class.

TRBV3-1	.	TRBJ2-3	few	TGTGCCAGCAGCCTCGCCGGCTTGGGGGCGGGAGATACGCAGTATTTT	CASSLAGLGAGDTQYF
TRBV7-9	.	TRBJ2-1	.	TGTGCCAGCAGCCCTAGCTGGGGTCGGGATGAGCAGTTCTTC	CASSPSWGRDEQFF
TRBV5-6	.	TRBJ2-5	.	TGTGCCAGCAGCTTGGGGGCAGCCCCGGAGACCCAGTACTTC	CASSLGAAPETQYF
TRBV14	.	TRBJ2-6	.	TGTGCCAGCAGCCAAGATGGTGGGGCCAACGTCCTGACTTTC	CASSQDGGANVLTF
TRBV21-1	.	TRBJ2-5	few	TGTGCCAGCATCTCTATAGCGGGAGAATTGGAGACCCAGTACTTC	CASISIAGELETQYF
TRBV6-2/TRBV6-3	.	TRBJ2-7	.	TGTGCCAGCAGTTACTCGCCTTTGGGGCAGAAGGCCTACGAGCAGTACTTC	CASSYSPLGQKAYEQYF
TRBV5-1	.	TRBJ2-5	few	TGCGCCAGCAGCCGGACTTGGGGTACAGCACAAGAGACCCAGTACTTC	CASSRTWGTAQETQYF
TRBV6-5	.	TRBJ1-5	.	TGTGCCAGCAGTTACTCGTCGGAAGGGTGGACCGTAAGGAATCAGCCCCAGCATTTT	CASSYSSEGWTVRNQPQHF
TRBV4-1	.	TRBJ2-7	.	TGCGCCAGCAGCCAATCAGTGGACTACGAGCAGTACTTC	CASSQSVDYEQYF
TRBV4-1	TRBD1	TRBJ2-3	.	TGCGCCAGCAGCCAGTTTGCCGGGACAGGGGGCCGAGATACGCAGTATTTT	CASSQFAGTGGRDTQYF
TRBV27	.	TRBJ2-1	few	TGTGCCAGCAGTTTTCTCCCTCCCGAGACTTCACCCTACAATGAGCAGTTCTTC	CASSFLPPETSPYNEQFF
TRBV7-9	.	TRBJ2-1	.	TGTGCCAGCAGCTTAGTGGTCGGGGATGCGCAGTTCTTC	CASSLVVGDAQFF
TRBV28	.	TRBJ2-2	.	TGTGCCAGCAGCGCCGGGACTTTGAACACCGGGGAGCTGTTTTTT	CASSAGTLNTGELFF
TRBV6-1	TRBD1	TRBJ2-5	.	TGTGCCAACAGAGTCATCCAGGGGGCTAGGCACCAAGAGACCCAGTACTTC	CANRVIQGARHQETQYF
TRBV7-9	.	TRBJ2-3	.	TGTGCCAGCAGCTCCCAGAGCGGCCTTGGCACAGATACGCAGTATTTT	CASSSQSGLGTDTQYF
TRBV12-3/TRBV12-4	.	TRBJ2-6	many	TGTGCCAGCAGTTCAGTCTTAGGTCCTTGGGTCTCTGGGGCCAACGTCCTGACTTTC	CASSSVLGPWVSGANVLTF
TRBV5-1	TRBD2	TRBJ2-1	few	TGCGCCAGCAGCACTGGACTAGCGGGCTCCTACAATGAGCAGTTCTTC	CASSTGLAGSYNEQFF
TRBV5-5	.	TRBJ2-7	.	TGTGCCAGCAGCCTGACTGCCGGGACCGGAGGCCACGAGCAGTACTTC	CASSLTAGTGGHEQYF
TRBV9	.	TRBJ2-1	.	TGTGCCAGCAGCGTATGCGCTACGGCTAGCTATGGCAATGAGCAGTTCTTC	CASSVCATASYGNEQFF
TRBV21-1	.	TRBJ2-7	.	TGTGCCAGCAGTAAAGCCACCTGGACTAGCGGATACGAGCAGTACTTC	CASSKATWTSGYEQYF
TRBV20-1	TRBD2	TRBJ2-1	few	TGCAGTGCTAGGGGGACTAGCGGGACGTCGTACAATGAGCAGTTCTTC	CSARGTSGTSYNEQFF
TRBV7-2	.	TRBJ2-6	.	TGTGCCAGCAGCTTAGCCCTAGGCTCTGGGGCCAACGTCCTGACTTTC	CASSLALGSGANVLTF
TRBV9	.	TRBJ1-1	.	TGTACCGGCAGCCTCAGAGGTCAGAACACTGAAGCTTTCTTT	CTGSLRGQNTEAFF
TRBV14	.	TRBJ2-1	few	TGTGCCGGCAGCCAAGATAGGGCGGGCGCGGGGAATGAGCGGTTCTTC	CAGSQDRAGAGNERFF
TRBV6-1	TRBD1	TRBJ2-4	.	TGTGCCAGCAGCCTACAGGGGCGTTGGGACATTCAGTACTTC	CASSLQGRWDIQYF
TRBV4-3	.	TRBJ2-1	.	TGCGCCAGCAGCCAAGGCACGGGGGGCCCCCGCAATGAGCAGTTCTTC	CASSQGTGGPRNEQFF